The 27 T cell receptor delta chains reported below all come from one sample, sequenced in a study of gamma-delta T cells after stem cell transplantation. TCRdb reanalysed the RT-PCR reads with CATT. This table holds 10,000 to 12,000 delta-chain clones, 30% to 40% found once. The sample consisted of gamma-delta T cells. These receptors were collected from a human donor. It is not recorded whose cells these are; they may come from a transplant donor.

The chain has TRDV1 and TRDJ1, with 8 bases lining up with TRDD2. CDR3 size: 17 residues. V lost 9 bases to trimming and J lost 0 bases; unmatched junction nucleotides: 15. Germline lookup yields CDR1 TSWWSYY and CDR2 QGS. In DNA, the CDR3 is TGTGCTCTAAACCTTCCTAACTTTACTATGTACACCGATAAACTCATCTTT. Translation: CALNLPNFTMYTDKLIF.

The gene calls are TRDV1 and TRDJ1; unclear D gene. CDR1 is TSWWSYY, CDR2 QGS, per germline. V was clipped by 2 bases and J by 2 bases, with 21 bases between them. CDR3 length equals 18 residues. The CDR3 region is CALGEFPLSLANTDKLIF. CDR3 DNA: TGTGCTCTTGGGGAATTTCCCCTATCCCTCGCAAATACCGATAAACTCATCTTT.

J is TRDJ1 and V is TRDV1, with 8 bases fitting TRDD3. Losses at the gene ends were 7 bases for V and 0 bases for J; bases not matched to a gene: 22. The CDR3 contains 20 residues. Germline assignment: CDR1 TSWWSYY and CDR2 QGS. In nucleotides, the CDR3 is TGTGCTCTTGTAAGCGCTACTACTGCGTACTGGGGGCCCTACACCGATAAACTCATCTTT. Its protein is CALVSATTAYWGPYTDKLIF.

The J gene is TRDJ3, the V gene TRDV2; 8 bases fit TRDD3. The V and J ends lost 4 bases and 0 bases, in that order; junction bases with no gene match: 16. The CDR3 spans 21 residues. Germline CDR1 and CDR2: GEAIGNYY and EKD. CDR3 in amino acids: CACETEMYWGPRSWDTRQMFF. The CDR3 DNA is TGTGCCTGTGAGACCGAGATGTACTGGGGGCCTCGCTCCTGGGACACCCGACAGATGTTTTTC.

A single count supports this clone. The gene calls are TRDV1 and TRDJ1; possible D gene TRDD3, 5 bases. This CDR3 has 15 residues. With 11 bases removed from V and 2 bases from J, the gap between germline ends came to 21 bases. Germline V CDR1 and CDR2: TSWWSYY, QGS. The CDR3 DNA is TGTGCTAGTGGGGAACACCGGATGACGACCGATAAACTCATCTTT. Encoded protein: CASGEHRMTTDKLIF.

This clone showed up just a few times. The chain has TRDV2 and TRDJ3; D perhaps matches TRDD3 (5 bases). The length of the CDR3 is 18 residues. Trimming removed 2 bases at V and 0 bases at J, with 13 bases between. Germline CDR1 is GEAIGNYY and CDR2 is EKD. The CDR3 region has the DNA TGTGCCTGTGACAGGGGACCCATCAGCTCCTGGGACACCCGACAGATGTTTTTC. It codes for CACDRGPISSWDTRQMFF.

This chain uses TRDV2 with TRDJ3; TRDD3 matches at 11 bases. CDR3 size: 22 residues. The germline V gene encodes CDR1 GEAIGNYY and CDR2 EKD. Trimming cost V 0 bases and J 0 bases; bases outside gene matches: 12. Written as DNA, the CDR3 is TGTGCCTGTGACACCCGCTACTGGGGGATAACGGAAAGCTCCTGGGACACCCGACAGATGTTTTTC. This gives the protein CACDTRYWGITESSWDTRQMFF.

With regard to this clone: A read error is possible here, since a much larger clone lies one base away. The genes are TRDV2 and TRDJ2, with 7 bases fitting TRDD3. The CDR3 is 19 amino acids. Germline V gene data show CDR1 as GEAIGNYY and CDR2 as EKD. With V trimmed by 2 bases and J by 0 bases, 14 bases remained unmatched. The CDR3 is CACDNGLGIMGALTAQLFF. CDR3 sequence (DNA): TGTGCCTGTGACAACGGACTGGGGATAATGGGGGCTTTGACAGCACAACTCTTCTTT.

This clone was seen once. This may come from a read error, since a much larger clone is one base off. V is TRDV3 and J is TRDJ3, with no clear D. V was shortened by 1 base and J by 2 bases, with 9 bases between the two germline ends. The CDR3 covers 15 residues. The germline V gene has CDR1 TVYSNPD and CDR2 GDNSRS (reference sequence). This CDR3 reads CAFISPPWDTRQMFF. The CDR3 DNA reads as TGTGCCTTTATCTCCCCCCCCTGGGACACCCGACAGATGTTTTTC. Complete variable domain (other parts from reference TRDV3 and TRDJ3): CDKVTQSSPDQTVASGSEVVLLCTYDTVYSNPDLFWYRIRPDYSFQFVFYGDNSRSEGADFTQGRFSVKHILTQKAFHLVISPVRTEDSATYYCAFISPPWDTRQMFFGTGIKLFVEP.

With regard to this clone: At one boundary the junction diverges from the germline segment, which might be a read error. The chain joins TRDV2 to TRDJ3; TRDD3 aligns across 12 bases. The germline gives CDR1 GEAIGNYY, CDR2 EKD. The CDR3 sequence is 20 residues long. The DNA of the CDR3 is TGTGCCTGTGACACCAACTGGGGGATACTCAACTCCTGGGACACCCGCCAGATGTTTTTC. This codes for CACDTNWGILNSWDTRQMFF.

The rearrangement uses TRDV1 and TRDJ1; D may be TRDD3 (6 bases). V lost 4 bases to trimming and J lost 4 bases, with 37 bases between them. Germline values: CDR1 TSWWSYY, CDR2 QGS. The length of the CDR3 is 22 residues. The CDR3 region has the DNA TGTGCTCTTGGGGCTTTTAGGGGCCGCAGATGGGTGATACGCGAAGTAGGCGATAAACTCATCTTT. It encodes CALGAFRGRRWVIREVGDKLIF.

This chain connects TRDV1 to TRDJ1; 11 nucleotides line up with TRDD3. J was trimmed by 2 bases and V by 3 bases; bases with no gene match: 20. CDR1 is TSWWSYY, CDR2 QGS, per germline. This CDR3 is built from 21 residues. The DNA for the CDR3 is TGTGCTCTTGGGGACCCGCTTCCTCTCTGGGGGATACAGAGGCTAACCGATAAACTCATCTTT. Protein product: CALGDPLPLWGIQRLTDKLIF.

This clone turned up a few times. This sequence joins TRDV1 and TRDJ2, with 11 bases aligning to TRDD3. CDR1 and CDR2 (germline): TSWWSYY, QGS. V was clipped by 4 bases and J by 0 bases; unmatched bases: 10. The CDR3 consists of 19 residues. CDR3 in DNA: TGTGCTCTTGGGGTCAAGGCTGGGGGATACCCCGCTTTGACAGCACAACTCTTCTTT. Its translation is CALGVKAGGYPALTAQLFF.

For this clone: A read error may be the cause here, since a much bigger clone is one base away. Other nucleotide sequences from this sample produce the same CDR3. The chain combines TRDV2 with TRDJ3, with TRDD3 matching over 7 bases. The CDR3 is made up of 17 amino acids. Germline V gives CDR1 GEAIGNYY, CDR2 EKD. V gave up 2 bases and J gave up 0 bases; unmatched junction bases: 3. Written as DNA, the CDR3 is TGTGCCTGTGACAATTGGGGGAGCTCCTGGGACACCCGACAGATGTTTTTC. This encodes CACDNWGSSWDTRQMFF.

Remarks on this clone: A much larger clone lies one base from this, so it may be a read error. The sample has other DNA sequences that encode this CDR3 too. V gene TRDV2 combines with J gene TRDJ1, with TRDD3 matching 7 bases. Germline CDR1 GEAIGNYY, CDR2 EKD. The CDR3 is made up of 17 amino acids. The CDR3 DNA sequence: TGTGCCTGTGACACCGCGGGGATAAGGGGGGACACGGATAAACTCATCTTT. It yields the protein CACDTAGIRGDTDKLIF.

The chain employs TRDV3 and TRDJ1; 9 bases are shared with TRDD3. The CDR3 spans 20 residues. Germline CDR1 and CDR2: TVYSNPD and GDNSRS (reference sequence). J was trimmed by 2 bases and V by 1 base; bases with no gene match: 23. CDR3 amino acids: CAFMLSTYWGSPIGTDKLIF. CDR3 coding DNA: TGTGCCTTTATGCTTTCCACGTACTGGGGGAGTCCCATAGGGACCGATAAACTCATCTTT.

V usage is TRDV1 and J usage is TRDJ1; the D is unclear. The V gene lost 6 bases and the J gene lost 3 bases, with 14 bases spanning the gap. The CDR3 has 14 amino acids. Looked up from germline, CDR1 is TSWWSYY and CDR2 is QGS. CDR3 residues: CALGDGMWSDKLIF. The CDR3 DNA reads as TGTGCTCTTGGAGATGGTATGTGGTCCGATAAACTCATCTTT.

This clone is medium-sized (0.01 to 0.1%) within its sample. The rearrangement joins TRDV1 to TRDJ2; 7 positions match TRDD2. The CDR3 has 20 residues. Trimming removed 3 bases from V and 3 bases from J; junction bases left unmatched: 19. Germline V gene data show CDR1 as TSWWSYY and CDR2 as QGS. CDR3: CALGDPPFLRGFPLTAQLFF. CDR3 nucleotides: TGTGCTCTTGGGGACCCTCCTTTCCTACGGGGTTTCCCCCTGACAGCACAACTCTTCTTT.

The count of this clone is one. One end of the junction is discordant with germline, which a read error may explain. The genes are TRDV3 and TRDJ2; D might be TRDD3 (6 bases). The length of the CDR3 is 17 residues. In germline, CDR1 is TVYSNPD, CDR2 GDNSRS (reference sequence). CDR3 nucleotide sequence: TGTGCCTGTAAGGGTCGGTACTGGGATCCCTTGACAGCAAAACTCTTCTTT. The encoded protein is CACKGRYWDPLTAKLFF.

This chain links TRDV2 with TRDJ1, with D perhaps matching TRDD1 or TRDD3 (5 bases each). CDR1 and CDR2 (germline): GEAIGNYY, EKD. The CDR3 loop spans 20 amino acids. The V and J ends lost 0 bases and 0 bases respectively, with 25 bases between them. CDR3 region: CACDTAGGAGIGWYTDKLIF. CDR3 in DNA: TGTGCCTGTGACACCGCCGGGGGGGCTGGAATAGGCTGGTACACCGATAAACTCATCTTT.

The sample holds a few counts of this clone. The chain combines TRDV1 with TRDJ1, with 10 bases matching TRDD3. Germline CDR1 and CDR2: TSWWSYY and QGS. Trimming removed 4 bases from V and 5 bases from J; junction bases left unmatched: 19. The CDR3 is 19 residues long. In DNA form, the CDR3 reads TGTGCTCTTGGGGGAATCAACGTACTGGGGGATGGGTGTAGGGATAAACTCATCTTT. This encodes CALGGINVLGDGCRDKLIF.

The chain recombines TRDV3 with TRDJ1; 13 nucleotides agree with TRDD3. Germline values: CDR1 TVYSNPD, CDR2 GDNSRS (reference sequence). The J segment lost 0 bases and the V segment lost 2 bases, leaving 27 bases of the junction unmatched. The CDR3 is made up of 23 amino acids. CDR3 nucleotides: TGTGCCTTTTTCGGCCTTCCTAAATACTGGGGGATACGTGAGGCCCGATACACCGATAAACTCATCTTT. Its translation is CAFFGLPKYWGIREARYTDKLIF.

This chain joins TRDV1 and TRDJ2, with D perhaps TRDD2 (5 bases). V was clipped by 0 bases and J by 0 bases, with 20 bases between them. The CDR3 sequence is 20 residues long. CDR1 and CDR2 (germline): TSWWSYY, QGS. CDR3 region: CALGELPYPRFGPLTAQLFF. The CDR3 DNA reads as TGTGCTCTTGGGGAACTTCCCTACCCCAGGTTTGGCCCTTTGACAGCACAACTCTTCTTT.

This clone was recorded a few times. This rearrangement joins TRDV1 to TRDJ1; D may be TRDD3 (6 bases). CDR3 length: 16 residues. The ends were cut back, 4 bases at V and 5 bases at J, with 20 bases in the middle. CDR1 TSWWSYY and CDR2 QGS come from the germline V gene. This chain's CDR3 is CALGAPLGHTCDKLIF. Here the CDR3 DNA reads TGTGCTCTTGGGGCCCCACTGGGACATACATGTGATAAACTCATCTTT.

The V call is TRDV1, the J call TRDJ1, with D maybe TRDD3 (6 bases). Germline V gene sequence: CDR1 TSWWSYY, CDR2 QGS. The CDR3 is 16 amino acids. V shed 4 bases and J shed 3 bases, with 18 bases lying between them. Here the CDR3 reads CALGVARRGCPDKLIF. The CDR3 DNA reads TGTGCTCTTGGGGTTGCCCGGAGGGGATGTCCCGATAAACTCATCTTT.

This clone is medium-sized within its sample. The rearrangement uses TRDV2 and TRDJ3; TRDD3 aligns across 10 bases. V shed 1 base, J shed 0 bases, and the junction held 11 bases outside the gene matches. Looked up from germline, CDR1 is GEAIGNYY and CDR2 is EKD. The CDR3 contains 21 residues. CDR3: CACDTVPYWGISSWDTRQMFF. CDR3 DNA sequence: TGTGCCTGTGACACAGTCCCCTACTGGGGGATTAGCTCCTGGGACACCCGACAGATGTTTTTC.

This clone was seen only a few times. The identical CDR3 is also encoded by other nucleotide sequences in the sample. This chain joins TRDV3 and TRDJ1, with D perhaps TRDD3 (6 bases). Trimming cost V 4 bases and J 7 bases, with 13 bases left between them. The germline V gene has CDR1 TVYSNPD and CDR2 GDNSRS (reference sequence). The CDR3 contains 11 residues. The CDR3 protein is CASKLGPKLIF. DNA for the CDR3: TGTGCCTCCAAACTGGGTCCTAAACTCATCTTT. Supplemented by reference TRDV3 and TRDJ1, the full variable domain reads CDKVTQSSPDQTVASGSEVVLLCTYDTVYSNPDLFWYRIRPDYSFQFVFYGDNSRSEGADFTQGRFSVKHILTQKAFHLVISPVRTEDSATYYCASKLGPKLIFGKGTRVTVEP.